These 22 T cell receptor beta chains share one sample of origin, sequenced in a study of cytomegalovirus exposure and HLA in healthy donors. Assay: immunoSEQ multiplex PCR; the TCRdb copy retains only in-frame clones and omits some. The sample carries 55,000 to 75,000 clones, around 95% recorded once. Sequenced: PBMCs. The receptors stem from a man younger than 35 in good health and CMV-seropositive.

This clone was seen a single time. The V and J genes are TRBV5-1 and TRBJ2-5; 8 positions match TRBD2. The CDR3 has 15 amino acids. Germline V gives CDR1 SGHRS, CDR2 YFSETQ. Unmatched junction bases numbered 12, after V lost 6 bases and J lost 5 bases. DNA for the CDR3: TGCGCCAGCACCGCCTTCATAAGCGGGGGTGAGACCCAGTACTTC. Its translation: CASTAFISGGETQYF.

The rearrangement uses TRBV7-9 and TRBJ1-2; 8 positions match TRBD1. The CDR3 spans 14 residues. V shed 2 bases, J shed 4 bases, and the junction held 3 bases outside the gene matches. Germline values: CDR1 SEHNR, CDR2 FQNEAQ (reference sequence). This chain's CDR3 is CASSLTGGGYGYTF. CDR3 in DNA: TGTGCCAGCAGCTTAACAGGGGGAGGCTATGGCTACACCTTC.

V usage is TRBV19 and J usage is TRBJ2-6; the D gene is possibly TRBD2 (6 bases). CDR3 length equals 15 residues. Germline assignment: CDR1 LNHDA and CDR2 SQIVND (reference sequence). V lost 3 bases to trimming and J lost 4 bases, with 10 bases between them. CDR3 in amino acids: CASSIGGYGANVLTF. The CDR3 DNA is TGTGCCAGTAGTATCGGAGGGTACGGGGCCAACGTCCTGACTTTC.

This CDR3 reads CATRTSGTDTQYF. The CDR3 bases are TGTGCCACCCGGACTAGCGGTACAGATACGCAGTATTTT. The gene calls are TRBV6-5 and TRBJ2-3, with 10 bases matching TRBD2. V lost 10 bases to trimming and J lost 3 bases; unmatched junction nucleotides: 4. Germline V gives CDR1 MNHEY, CDR2 SVGAGI. The CDR3 consists of 13 residues.

This chain joins TRBV7-9 and TRBJ2-7; 7 bases are a match to TRBD1. The CDR3 totals 18 residues. The trim removed 5 bases at V and 0 bases at J, leaving 16 bases unmatched. Germline V gene data show CDR1 as SEHNR and CDR2 as FQNEAQ (reference sequence). The CDR3 DNA reads as TGTGCCAGCAGCCTAACGGCCGTGACAGGGACGAGCTCCTACGAGCAGTACTTC. It specifies CASSLTAVTGTSSYEQYF.

This clone was detected once. This chain links TRBV18 with TRBJ2-1; perhaps TRBD2 as D (6 bases). V dropped 5 bases and J dropped 4 bases, with 15 bases sitting between them. This CDR3 comprises 15 residues. From germline, CDR1 is KGHSH and CDR2 LQKENI. CDR3 sequence (DNA): TGTGCCAGCTCATTACTATCCGGGGGATACAATGAGCAGTTCTTC. Its translation is CASSLLSGGYNEQFF.

The chain is built from TRBV5-1 and TRBJ2-1; perhaps TRBD2 as D (6 bases). Looked up from germline, CDR1 is SGHRS and CDR2 is YFSETQ. There are 13 residues in the CDR3. Trimming cost V 5 bases and J 7 bases, with 13 bases left between them. The CDR3 region is CASSRLGGNEQFF. CDR3 coding DNA: TGCGCCAGCAGTCGGCTTGGGGGGAATGAGCAGTTCTTC.

The rearrangement joins TRBV6-5 to TRBJ2-1, with D tentatively TRBD2 (6 bases). Germline loops: CDR1 MNHEY, CDR2 SVGAGI. Between the trimmed V and J ends, which lost 7 bases and 8 bases, there was a span of 18 bases. CDR3 length: 14 amino acids. CDR3 protein: CASTRPEAGHEQFF. As DNA, the CDR3 is TGTGCCAGCACCCGACCTGAGGCGGGGCATGAGCAGTTCTTC.

V usage is TRBV4-2 and J usage is TRBJ2-2; D is unclear. The CDR3 contains 16 residues. Per the germline V gene, CDR1 is LGHNA and CDR2 is YNFKEQ. The V end lost 0 bases, the J end lost 2 bases, and 10 bases lay between the germline ends. For the CDR3, the DNA is TGTGCCAGCAGCCAAGATCCCCAGGAAAACACCGGGGAGCTGTTTTTT. Its protein is CASSQDPQENTGELFF.

The chain combines TRBV1 with TRBJ2-3; the DNA was not used to check the table's D call, TRBD2. TRBV1 is a pseudogene segment. CDR3 length: 17 amino acids. This CDR3 is CTSSQGNSLSRTDTQYF. The CDR3 DNA is TGCACCAGCAGCCAAGGGAATAGCCTCTCGCGCACAGATACGCAGTATTTT.

The chain joins TRBV7-9 to TRBJ2-7; the D gene is possibly TRBD1 (6 bases). Germline V gene sequence: CDR1 SEHNR, CDR2 FQNEAQ (reference sequence). The length of the CDR3 is 15 residues. The germline V and J ends were trimmed by 5 bases and 3 bases, with 17 bases remaining between them. The CDR3 reads CASSTDRIGLYEQYF. The CDR3 region has the DNA TGTGCCAGCAGCACCGACAGGATAGGGCTCTACGAGCAGTACTTC.

The chain is built from TRBV19 and TRBJ2-5; 11 nucleotides match TRBD1. J was trimmed by 5 bases and V by 8 bases; bases with no gene match: 16. The CDR3 sequence is 17 residues long. In germline, CDR1 is LNHDA, CDR2 SQIVND (reference sequence). Written as DNA, the CDR3 is TGTGCCAGTCGGGGGCGGGACAGGGGGAGCCGCGGGGAGACCCAGTACTTC. As protein: CASRGRDRGSRGETQYF.

The chain carries TRBV6-4 and TRBJ2-1; TRBD2 aligns across 7 bases. Trimming took 2 bases from V and 8 from J; bases not matched to a gene: 6. CDR3 length equals 14 residues. Germline V lookup: CDR1 MRHNA, CDR2 SNTAGT. CDR3 in DNA: TGTGCCAGCAGTGACGGGGGAGGGCGCGATGAGCAGTTCTTC. Translated: CASSDGGGRDEQFF.

The gene calls are TRBV5-4 and TRBJ2-1, with D possibly matching TRBD2 (5 bases). V was clipped by 4 bases and J by 0 bases, with 14 bases between them. The CDR3 has 16 residues. CDR1 SGHNT and CDR2 YYREEE come from the germline V gene (reference sequence). This CDR3 is CASSPERTSSYNEQFF. The CDR3 DNA reads as TGTGCCAGCAGCCCGGAGCGGACGAGCTCCTACAATGAGCAGTTCTTC. The full variable domain, with the rest looked up from reference TRBV5-4 and TRBJ2-1, is ETGVTQSPTHLIKTRGQQVTLRCSSQSGHNTVSWYQQALGQGPQFIFQYYREEENGRGNFPPRFSGLQFPNYSSELNVNALELDDSALYLCASSPERTSSYNEQFFGPGTRLTVL.

The chain joins TRBV7-9 to TRBJ2-7; 7 nucleotides agree with TRBD1. CDR1 SEHNR and CDR2 FQNEAQ come from the germline V gene (reference sequence). V shed 5 bases and J 1 base; nucleotides not matched to a gene: 5. This CDR3 has 14 residues. The CDR3 protein is CASSLGTASYEQYF. CDR3 DNA sequence: TGTGCCAGCAGCCTAGGGACAGCATCCTACGAGCAGTACTTC. The entire variable domain, with the rest obtained from reference TRBV7-9 and TRBJ2-7, is as follows: DTGVSQNPRHKITKRGQNVTFRCDPISEHNRLYWYRQTLGQGPEFLTYFQNEAQLEKSRLLSDRFSAERPKGSFSTLEIQRTEQGDSAMYLCASSLGTASYEQYFGPGTRLTVT.

This clone has only one observation. The V call is TRBV4-1, the J call TRBJ2-2; D is possibly TRBD2 (7 bases). The CDR3 loop spans 16 amino acids. Between the trimmed V and J ends, which lost 3 bases and 5 bases, there was a span of 16 bases. Germline CDR1 and CDR2: MGHRA and YSYEKL. The CDR3 loop is CASSQGEGGRTGELFF. CDR3 nucleotide sequence: TGCGCCAGCAGCCAGGGTGAGGGGGGGCGAACCGGGGAGCTGTTTTTT.

CDR3 in amino acids: CASSQAGMNTGELFF. The CDR3 nucleotides are TGTGCCAGCAGCCAAGCGGGAATGAACACCGGGGAGCTGTTTTTT. The rearrangement uses TRBV4-2 and TRBJ2-2; tentatively, D is TRBD2 (5 bases). V was clipped by 1 base and J by 1 base, with 7 bases between them. This CDR3 region has 15 residues. Germline V gene data show CDR1 as LGHNA and CDR2 as YNFKEQ.

In this sample, this clone turned up a few times. V is TRBV6-1 and J is TRBJ2-1; TRBD1 matches at 9 bases. Germline CDR1 MNHNS, CDR2 SASEGT. This CDR3 comprises 14 residues. V lost 6 bases, J lost 8 bases, and 8 bases stayed unmatched. The CDR3 nucleotides read TGTGCCAGCAGGGACGAGAGGGACAGGGATGAGCAGTTCTTC. This codes for CASRDERDRDEQFF.

This clone has just one count. The V and J genes are TRBV5-1 and TRBJ2-3; TRBD1 aligns across 9 bases. The J segment lost 2 bases and the V segment lost 3 bases, leaving 4 bases of the junction unmatched. This CDR3 has 15 amino acids. Looked up from germline, CDR1 is SGHRS and CDR2 is YFSETQ. The CDR3 loop reads CASSSGQGVTDTQYF. CDR3 bases: TGCGCCAGCAGCTCGGGACAGGGAGTCACAGATACGCAGTATTTT. Combining the CDR3 with reference TRBV5-1 and TRBJ2-3 gives the whole variable domain KAGVTQTPRYLIKTRGQQVTLSCSPISGHRSVSWYQQTPGQGLQFLFEYFSETQRNKGNFPGRFSGRQFSNSRSEMNVSTLELGDSALYLCASSSGQGVTDTQYFGPGTRLTVL.

The chain is built from TRBV5-1 and TRBJ1-4; D is perhaps TRBD1 (6 bases). CDR1 is SGHRS, CDR2 YFSETQ, per germline. This CDR3 spans 16 amino acids. V shed 4 bases and J shed 8 bases, with 21 bases lying between them. CDR3 coding DNA: TGCGCCAGCAGCGAGGGACATTTCCCAGGCGGGGAAAAACTGTTTTTT. It specifies CASSEGHFPGGEKLFF.

The chain carries TRBV5-1 and TRBJ2-7; TRBD1 is a possible D gene (5 bases). The germline gives CDR1 SGHRS, CDR2 YFSETQ. The CDR3 is 15 amino acids. V was clipped by 4 bases and J by 2 bases, with 16 bases between them. CDR3 bases: TGCGCCAGCAGCCCGCAAGGGGCTGGGACCTACGAGCAGTACTTC. Protein: CASSPQGAGTYEQYF.

The table lists this clone with a few counts. The CDR3 nucleotides are TGTGCCATCAGTGACTTACGAGTTAATAGCAATCAGCCCCAGCATTTT. It yields the protein CAISDLRVNSNQPQHF. This chain links TRBV10-3 with TRBJ1-5; no reliable D call. The CDR3 runs to 16 residues. Germline CDR1 ENHRY, CDR2 SYGVKD. The V and J ends lost 3 bases and 0 bases respectively, with 12 bases between them.